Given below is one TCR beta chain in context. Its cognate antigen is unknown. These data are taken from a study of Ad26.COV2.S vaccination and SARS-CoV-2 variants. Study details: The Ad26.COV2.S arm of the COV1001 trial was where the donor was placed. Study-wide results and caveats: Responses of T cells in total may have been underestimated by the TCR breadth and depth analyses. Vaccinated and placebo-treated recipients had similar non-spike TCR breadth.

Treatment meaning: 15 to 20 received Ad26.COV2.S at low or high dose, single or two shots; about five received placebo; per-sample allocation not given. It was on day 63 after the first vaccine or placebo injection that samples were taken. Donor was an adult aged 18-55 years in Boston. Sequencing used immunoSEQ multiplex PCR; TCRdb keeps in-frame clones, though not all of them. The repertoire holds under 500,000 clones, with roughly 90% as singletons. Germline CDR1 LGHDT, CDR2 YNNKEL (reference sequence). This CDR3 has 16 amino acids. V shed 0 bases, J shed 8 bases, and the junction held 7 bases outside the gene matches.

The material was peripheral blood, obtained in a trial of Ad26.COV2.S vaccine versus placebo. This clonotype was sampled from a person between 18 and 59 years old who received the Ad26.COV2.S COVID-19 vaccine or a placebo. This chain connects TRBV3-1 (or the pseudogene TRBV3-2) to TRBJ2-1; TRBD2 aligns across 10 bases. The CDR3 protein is CASSQEYSGGSDEQFF. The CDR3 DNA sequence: TGTGCCAGCAGCCAAGAATATAGCGGGGGGAGCGATGAGCAGTTCTTC.